This entry lists 4 T cell receptor beta chains sequenced from one sample in a study of blood T cell repertoires in COVID-19. Using immunoSEQ multiplex PCR, the repertoire was profiled, and TCRdb retains in-frame clones only, with some absent. The data show roughly 120,000 clones, 90% seen once. The sequenced sample was peripheral blood. The receptors here all came from an older woman with COVID-19, enrolled during active disease.

The chain carries TRBV24-1 and TRBJ1-1, with TRBD1 as a possible D gene (5 bases). Germline assignment: CDR1 KGHDR and CDR2 SFDVKD. V was cut by 3 bases and J by 3 bases, with 28 bases left in between. The CDR3 loop spans 20 amino acids. The CDR3 protein is CATSDPVNTTVQGGDTEAFF. In DNA, the CDR3 is TGTGCCACCAGTGATCCCGTCAATACCACCGTGCAGGGCGGGGACACTGAAGCTTTCTTT.

This chain uses TRBV4-1 with TRBJ1-2; 8 bases agree with TRBD1. The V segment lost 1 base and the J segment 4 bases; nucleotides outside the gene matches: 5. This CDR3 has 15 residues. Germline assignment: CDR1 MGHRA and CDR2 YSYEKL. CDR3 coding DNA: TGCGCCAGCAGCCAAGCCCGGACAGGGTCCTATGGCTACACCTTC. Translating gives CASSQARTGSYGYTF.

V is TRBV10-3 and J is TRBJ1-6; possible D gene TRBD1, 5 bases. The V and J ends lost 11 bases and 7 bases respectively, with 15 bases between them. The CDR3 extends over 13 amino acids. CDR1 ENHRY and CDR2 SYGVKD come from the germline V gene. The CDR3 spells CAHQGRENSPLHF. In DNA, the CDR3 is TGTGCCCATCAGGGACGGGAGAATTCACCCCTCCACTTT.

This chain joins TRBV7-9 and TRBJ2-1; 7 bases are a match to TRBD2. This CDR3 spans 15 amino acids. Germline lookup yields CDR1 SEHNR and CDR2 FQNEAQ (reference sequence). V lost 6 bases, J lost 2 bases, and 7 bases stayed unmatched. CDR3 sequence: CASSPVAGAYNEQFF. In DNA form, the CDR3 reads TGTGCCAGCAGTCCCGTGGCGGGAGCCTACAATGAGCAGTTCTTC.